This is a list of T cell receptor beta chains from one sample in a study of vaccination effects on CD4 cells after COVID-19. No cognate antigen is known for these TCRs. Clones were read by immunoSEQ multiplex PCR, and TCRdb kept only the in-frame ones, dropping some. The sample lists about 45,000 clones, around 66% occurring once. The material sequenced was CD4+ T cells from PBMCs cultured with a peptide pool, taken before COVID-19 vaccination. The receptors were sampled from a human donor who had a prior SARS-CoV-2 infection. CDR3s include the opening cysteine and the closing phenylalanine or tryptophan. The order of the fields is V gene, clone size, D gene, J gene, CDR3 protein, CDR3 DNA. A D gene is named only where the DNA matches it firmly. The size field is filled for only some rows; it gives once, few, many or a size class.

TRBV3-1/TRBV3-2	few	.	TRBJ1-1	CASSQVGTGTEAFF	TGTGCCAGCAGCCAAGTCGGAACAGGCACTGAAGCTTTCTTT
TRBV7-2	.	.	TRBJ2-5	CASSLAGVVETQYF	TGTGCCAGCAGCTTAGCGGGAGTAGTAGAGACCCAGTACTTC
TRBV5-1	.	.	TRBJ1-5	CASSLEGRNQPQHF	TGCGCCAGCAGCTTGGAGGGCAGAAATCAGCCCCAGCATTTT
TRBV12-3/TRBV12-4	few	.	TRBJ2-7	CASSAGYEQYF	TGTGCCAGCAGTGCTGGTTACGAGCAGTACTTC
TRBV11-2	.	TRBD1	TRBJ1-4	CASSSHRGGNEKLFF	TGTGCCAGCAGCTCCCACAGGGGTGGGAATGAAAAACTGTTTTTT
TRBV5-1	few	.	TRBJ1-2	CASSGSSTSYGYTF	TGCGCCAGCAGCGGCTCATCTACCTCCTATGGCTACACCTTC
TRBV5-4	.	.	TRBJ2-5	CASSLDQGRETQYF	TGTGCCAGCAGCTTGGATCAGGGGCGAGAGACCCAGTACTTC
TRBV5-1	.	.	TRBJ1-3	CASSLEWGNTIYF	TGCGCCAGCAGCTTGGAATGGGGAAACACCATATATTTT
TRBV20-1	.	TRBD1	TRBJ2-5	CSATDRGETQYF	TGCAGTGCTACTGACAGGGGAGAGACCCAGTACTTC
TRBV29-1	.	.	TRBJ1-2	CSVQGRRGDGYTF	TGCAGCGTGCAGGGGCGTAGGGGCGATGGCTACACCTTC
TRBV3-1/TRBV3-2	once	.	TRBJ1-3	CASSQNLAPSTIYF	TGTGCCAGCAGCCAAAATCTGGCCCCCAGCACCATATATTTT
TRBV3-1/TRBV3-2	.	TRBD1	TRBJ1-4	CASSQDWQGATNEKLFF	TGTGCCAGCAGCCAAGATTGGCAGGGGGCAACTAATGAAAAACTGTTTTTT
TRBV3-1/TRBV3-2	.	.	TRBJ1-2	CASSPLPPPSSLGYTF	TGTGCCAGCAGCCCTCTGCCCCCCCCATCCTCCCTGGGCTACACCTTC
TRBV12-3/TRBV12-4	.	.	TRBJ2-1	CASSYYNEQFF	TGTGCCAGCAGTTACTACAATGAGCAGTTCTTC
TRBV7-2	.	.	TRBJ1-1	CASSSTVMNTEAFF	TGTGCCAGCAGCTCGACAGTGATGAACACTGAAGCTTTCTTT
TRBV10-3	.	.	TRBJ2-3	CAISERDTGTDTQYF	TGTGCCATCAGTGAGCGTGACACGGGCACAGATACGCAGTATTTT
TRBV5-1	.	TRBD2	TRBJ2-2	CATQRTSTGELFF	TGCGCCACTCAGAGGACTAGCACCGGGGAGCTGTTTTTT
TRBV7-2	.	.	TRBJ2-5	CASSLASVLGHKYF	TGTGCCAGCAGCTTAGCCTCAGTGCTGGGACATAAGTACTTC
TRBV2	.	.	TRBJ2-2	CASIRTTNTGELFF	TGTGCCAGCATCCGAACAACAAACACCGGGGAGCTGTTTTTT
TRBV11-3	.	TRBD2	TRBJ2-1	CASSSGSSYNEQFF	TGTGCCAGTAGTAGCGGGAGCTCCTACAATGAGCAGTTCTTC
TRBV21-1	.	.	TRBJ2-4	CASSFIAKNIQYF	TGTGCCAGCAGCTTTATAGCCAAAAACATTCAGTACTTC
TRBV2	once	TRBD1	TRBJ1-6	CASSENRGSVSPLHF	TGTGCCAGCAGTGAGAACAGGGGATCCGTTTCACCCCTCCACTTT
TRBV7-9	.	.	TRBJ2-3	CASSVGVYTDTQYF	TGTGCCAGCAGCGTGGGGGTATACACAGATACGCAGTATTTT
TRBV12-5	few	TRBD2	TRBJ2-2	CASAQGGGRAGELFF	TGTGCTAGTGCACAGGGTGGCGGGAGGGCCGGGGAGCTGTTTTTT
TRBV10-3	.	.	TRBJ2-2	CAISERRNGELFF	TGTGCCATCAGTGAGAGAAGAAACGGGGAGCTGTTTTTT
TRBV6-5	few	.	TRBJ2-3	CASRGTEAEYF	TGTGCCAGCAGGGGGACGGAAGCAGAGTATTTT
TRBV11-1	.	.	TRBJ2-3	CASSFDWQGTQYF	TGTGCCAGCAGCTTTGACTGGCAGGGTACGCAGTATTTT
TRBV5-4	.	.	TRBJ2-7	CASSTGVSGYEQYF	TGTGCCAGCAGCACGGGGGTTTCGGGCTACGAGCAGTACTTC
TRBV4-3	.	.	TRBJ2-7	CASSLYSVGGLTYEQYF	TGCGCCAGCAGCCTATACTCAGTCGGGGGTCTTACCTACGAGCAGTACTTC
TRBV6-2/TRBV6-3	.	TRBD2	TRBJ2-3	CASSLRTSGSTDTQYF	TGTGCCAGCAGCCTACGGACTAGCGGGAGTACAGATACGCAGTATTTT
TRBV19	.	TRBD1	TRBJ2-6	CASTQGAHGANVLTF	TGTGCCAGTACGCAGGGGGCGCATGGGGCCAACGTCCTGACTTTC
TRBV6-1	.	.	TRBJ1-1	CVSSEQPSGTEAFF	TGTGTCAGCAGTGAACAACCCTCTGGCACTGAAGCTTTCTTT
TRBV4-3	.	TRBD2	TRBJ2-3	CASSQLLAGNLPDTQYF	TGCGCCAGCAGCCAGCTCCTAGCGGGAAATCTTCCAGATACGCAGTATTTT
TRBV11-3	.	TRBD1	TRBJ2-4	CASSKRRDRGNIQYF	TGTGCCAGCAGCAAAAGGCGGGACAGGGGAAACATTCAGTACTTC
TRBV7-3	.	TRBD2	TRBJ2-5	CASSFGRRETQYF	TGTGCCAGCAGCTTCGGGAGGCGGGAGACCCAGTACTTC
TRBV18	.	.	TRBJ1-2	CASSPQPTANYGYTF	TGTGCCAGCTCCCCACAGCCGACAGCGAACTATGGCTACACCTTC
TRBV18	.	.	TRBJ1-2	CASSPPPGEPYGYTF	TGTGCCAGCTCACCACCCCCAGGAGAACCCTATGGCTACACCTTC
TRBV18	once	TRBD1	TRBJ2-1	CASSPPGDRGYNEQFF	TGTGCCAGCTCACCACCCGGGGACAGGGGGTACAATGAGCAGTTCTTC
TRBV11-3	.	.	TRBJ1-3	CASSLGPEVDTIYF	TGTGCCAGCAGCTTAGGCCCGGAGGTGGACACCATATATTTT
TRBV27	few	.	TRBJ1-5	CASSTRTEQPQHF	TGTGCCAGCAGTACCCGGACAGAGCAGCCCCAGCATTTT
TRBV3-1/TRBV3-2	.	.	TRBJ2-1	CASSLINRAGIYNEQFF	TGTGCCAGCAGCTTAATAAACCGGGCGGGGATCTACAATGAGCAGTTCTTC
TRBV3-1/TRBV3-2	.	.	TRBJ1-6	CASSQVYNSPLHF	TGTGCCAGCAGTCAGGTTTATAATTCACCCCTCCACTTT
TRBV9	.	.	TRBJ2-1	CASSVSPLLNEQFF	TGTGCCAGCAGCGTTTCCCCCCTTCTCAATGAGCAGTTCTTC
TRBV9	.	.	TRBJ2-2	CASSVRPEGNTGELFF	TGTGCCAGCAGCGTCCGGCCTGAGGGGAACACCGGGGAGCTGTTTTTT
TRBV27	once	TRBD1	TRBJ1-2	CASSSTGSHGYTF	TGTGCCAGCAGTTCGACAGGGTCACATGGCTACACCTTC
TRBV5-1	.	.	TRBJ2-1	CASSKLGTNYNEQFF	TGCGCCAGCAGCAAACTCGGGACCAACTACAATGAGCAGTTCTTC
TRBV7-2	few	.	TRBJ1-2	CASSPYGGWRGYTF	TGTGCCAGCAGCCCCTATGGGGGGTGGAGGGGCTACACCTTC
TRBV11-3	few	.	TRBJ1-2	CASSLARYGYTF	TGTGCCAGCAGCTTAGCGCGGTATGGCTACACCTTC
TRBV7-2	.	TRBD2	TRBJ2-3	CASSSRLAATDTQYF	TGTGCCAGCAGCTCACGACTAGCGGCCACAGATACGCAGTATTTT
TRBV5-8	.	.	TRBJ2-1	CASSLVVSAVHEQFF	TGTGCCAGCAGCTTGGTAGTGTCGGCAGTCCACGAGCAGTTCTTC
TRBV7-3	.	.	TRBJ2-1	CASSLSGGQGREQFF	TGTGCCAGCAGCTTAAGCGGCGGGCAGGGCCGAGAGCAGTTCTTC